A selection of T cell receptor beta chains follows, all from one sample in a study of neoadjuvant nivolumab and ipilimumab in lung cancer. Method: immunoSEQ multiplex PCR; TCRdb's copy keeps in-frame clones and lacks some. The sample holds tens of thousands of clones, approximately 89% seen once. Specimen: peripheral blood, collected before neoadjuvant nivolumab, alone or with ipilimumab. Source of these receptors: an adult with non-small cell lung cancer. Both conserved end residues are part of each CDR3. The order of the fields is V gene, D gene, clone size, J gene, CDR3 DNA, CDR3 protein. The D gene is left open where the match is weak. Rows give clone size only sometimes, using once, few, many, or a class for an expanded clone.

>TRBV6-6|NA|NA|TRBJ2-5
TGTGCCAGCACACTGGCGCCCCACCAAGAGACCCAGTACTTC
CASTLAPHQETQYF
>TRBV9|NA|NA|TRBJ1-1
TGTGCCAGCAGCGTAGCGACAGTGAACACTGAAGCTTTCTTT
CASSVATVNTEAFF
>TRBV19|NA|NA|TRBJ2-7
TGTGCCAGTAGTATTGGTGGAGGGAACGAGCAGTACTTC
CASSIGGGNEQYF
>TRBV7-9|TRBD1|NA|TRBJ1-4
TGTGCCAGCAGTCGGACAGGGAATAATGAAAAACTGTTTTTT
CASSRTGNNEKLFF
>TRBV7-2|NA|NA|TRBJ1-1
TGTGCCAGCAGCTTAGCGGTCAAAGACCCCCCTGAAGCTTTCTTT
CASSLAVKDPPEAFF
>TRBV28|TRBD2|NA|TRBJ2-5
TGTGCCAGCAGTCGACTGACTAGCGCTTACCAAGAGACCCAGTACTTC
CASSRLTSAYQETQYF
>TRBV6-1|NA|NA|TRBJ2-2
TGTGCCAGCAGTGAATGGCCCGGGGAGCTGTTTTTT
CASSEWPGELFF
>TRBV27|NA|once|TRBJ2-1
TGTGCCAGCAGTTCAGGGTACGGCTACAATGAGCAGTTCTTC
CASSSGYGYNEQFF
>TRBV5-1|TRBD2|NA|TRBJ2-1
TGCGCCAGCAGCTTGGTCGCGGGAGGAGGAAATGAGCAGTTCTTC
CASSLVAGGGNEQFF
>TRBV7-7|TRBD1|NA|TRBJ2-7
TGTGCCAGCAGTCTTCATCCGGGACAGGGGAGCGAGCAGTACTTC
CASSLHPGQGSEQYF
>TRBV29-1|NA|NA|TRBJ2-6
TGCAGCGTTTCAGGATCTGGGGCCAACGTCCTGACTTTC
CSVSGSGANVLTF
>TRBV4-1|TRBD2|NA|TRBJ2-1
TGCGCCAGCAGCCAGATCACTAGCGGGAGTCACAATGAGCAGTTCTTC
CASSQITSGSHNEQFF
>TRBV21-1|NA|NA|TRBJ1-2
TGTGCCAGCAGCAATCCAGCAGGGGGGCAGGACTATGGCTACACCTTC
CASSNPAGGQDYGYTF
>TRBV6-1|NA|NA|TRBJ1-4
TGTGCCAGCAGTGGGAGGACCTATAATGAAAAACTGTTTTTT
CASSGRTYNEKLFF
>TRBV5-1|NA|NA|TRBJ2-5
TGCGCCAGCAGCTTGGGGGTTAGGGCAGCTCAAGAGACCCAGTACTTC
CASSLGVRAAQETQYF
>TRBV15|NA|NA|TRBJ2-7
TGTGCCACCAGCAGAGATTCGACACCCGTGAGCTCCTACGAGCAGTACTTC
CATSRDSTPVSSYEQYF
>TRBV9|TRBD1|NA|TRBJ1-1
TGTGCCAGCAGCGTAGACGGACAGGGGAACACTGAAGCTTTCTTT
CASSVDGQGNTEAFF
>TRBV7-2|TRBD2|NA|TRBJ2-3
TGTGCCAGCAGCTCTGGACTAGCGGGACCGACAGATACGCAGTATTTT
CASSSGLAGPTDTQYF